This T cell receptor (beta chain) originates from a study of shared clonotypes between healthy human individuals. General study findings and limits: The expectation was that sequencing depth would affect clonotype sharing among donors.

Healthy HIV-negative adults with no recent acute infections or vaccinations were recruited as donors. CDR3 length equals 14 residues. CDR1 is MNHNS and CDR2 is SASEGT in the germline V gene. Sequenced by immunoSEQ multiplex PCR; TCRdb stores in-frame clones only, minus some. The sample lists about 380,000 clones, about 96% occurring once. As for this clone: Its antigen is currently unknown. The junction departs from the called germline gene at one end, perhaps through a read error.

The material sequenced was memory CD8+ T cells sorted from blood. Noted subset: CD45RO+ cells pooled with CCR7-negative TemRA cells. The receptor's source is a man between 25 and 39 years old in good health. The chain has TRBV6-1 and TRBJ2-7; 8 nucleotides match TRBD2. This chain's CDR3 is CASREVAGSYEQYF. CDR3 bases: TGTGCCAGCAGAGAAGTAGCGGGGAGCTACGAGCAGTACTTC.